One sample yielded the 21 T cell receptor beta chains listed below, sequenced in a study of blood T cell repertoires in COVID-19. Here immunoSEQ multiplex PCR was the method, and the copy in TCRdb shows in-frame clones only, minus some. The sample includes around 280,000 clones, 87% of them seen just once. The specimen was peripheral blood. The receptor set was obtained from a woman in her forties or fifties who had recovered from COVID-19.

The J gene is TRBJ2-3, the V gene TRBV18, with D perhaps TRBD2 (6 bases). The CDR3 covers 13 residues. Germline assignment: CDR1 KGHSH and CDR2 LQKENI. Trimming pared 5 bases from V and 8 bases from J, leaving 14 bases between. CDR3 protein: CASSALGGGTQYF. CDR3 DNA sequence: TGTGCCAGCTCAGCACTCGGGGGAGGTACGCAGTATTTT.

CDR3 residues: CASSPTDSPYGYTF. In nucleotides, the CDR3 is TGTGCCAGCTCACCAACTGACAGCCCCTATGGCTACACCTTC. This rearrangement joins TRBV18 to TRBJ1-2; D is possibly TRBD1 (5 bases). CDR1 is KGHSH, CDR2 LQKENI, per germline. Deletions cut 2 bases from V and 4 bases from J, with 11 bases between. CDR3 length: 14 residues. The full variable domain, in which reference TRBV18 and TRBJ1-2 provide the parts outside the CDR3, is NAGVMQNPRHLVRRRGQEARLRCSPMKGHSHVYWYRQLPEEGLKFMVYLQKENIIDESGMPKERFSAEFPKEGPSILRIQQVVRGDSAAYFCASSPTDSPYGYTFGSGTRLTVV.

The chain combines TRBV9 with TRBJ2-2; 10 positions match TRBD2. Germline V gene sequence: CDR1 SGDLS, CDR2 YYNGEE. CDR3 size: 16 residues. J lost 8 bases, V lost 4 bases, and 11 bases had no gene match. CDR3 sequence (DNA): TGTGCCAGCAGCCCATCTAGCGGGAGTTGGAGAGGGGAGCTGTTTTTT. As protein: CASSPSSGSWRGELFF.

This clone was found once. The V and J genes are TRBV6-5 and TRBJ1-3, with 7 bases that match TRBD1. From germline, CDR1 is MNHEY and CDR2 SVGAGI. Germline trimming cut 4 bases from V and 0 bases from J; bases unmatched to any gene: 3. This CDR3 is built from 15 residues. The CDR3 spells CASSSRDSSGNTIYF. CDR3 DNA sequence: TGTGCCAGCAGTTCCCGGGACAGCTCTGGAAACACCATATATTTT.

The genes are TRBV19 and TRBJ1-4, with D possibly being TRBD1 (6 bases). The V end was cut by 7 bases, the J end by 7 bases, with 16 bases between. The CDR3 runs to 14 residues. Per germline, CDR1 LNHDA and CDR2 SQIVND (reference sequence). Written as DNA, the CDR3 is TGTGCCAGTAAGAAGGGCAGGGGAGTTGAAAAACTGTTTTTT. Its protein product is CASKKGRGVEKLFF.

The chain recombines TRBV5-6 with TRBJ1-1, with D perhaps matching TRBD1 (5 bases). V was shortened by 0 bases and J by 1 base, with 10 bases between the two germline ends. Per germline, CDR1 SGHDT and CDR2 YYEEEE. The CDR3 loop spans 15 amino acids. The CDR3 DNA is TGTGCCAGCAGCTTGGGACCCGGGGGGAACACTGAAGCTTTCTTT. Amino acid sequence: CASSLGPGGNTEAFF.

CDR3 coding DNA: TGTGCCAGCAGTTTATTCCCCCCGGTTGGTTTAGCGGGGGAAAAACTGTTTTTT. Protein: CASSLFPPVGLAGEKLFF. This chain links TRBV27 with TRBJ1-4, with D uncertain. V was clipped by 1 base and J by 8 bases, with 23 bases between them. This CDR3 has 18 amino acids. Germline values: CDR1 MNHEY, CDR2 SMNVEV (reference sequence).

CDR3 sequence reads: CASSFDRVGYTF. DNA of the CDR3: TGTGCCAGCAGCTTCGACAGGGTGGGCTACACCTTC. This chain joins TRBV5-6 and TRBJ1-2; 7 bases match TRBD1. CDR3 length: 12 residues. In germline, CDR1 is SGHDT, CDR2 YYEEEE. After removal of 2 bases from V and 8 bases from J, the junction contained 3 bases not matched to a gene.

The chain uses TRBV4-1 and TRBJ1-4; TRBD1 agrees at 7 bases. Trimming at V came to 0 bases and at J to 8 bases, leaving 9 bases not matched to a gene. This CDR3 is 16 amino acids long. Looked up from germline, CDR1 is MGHRA and CDR2 is YSYEKL. In DNA, the CDR3 is TGCGCCAGCAGCCAAGAAGTTCGACAGGGTCGGGAAAAACTGTTTTTT. Residues: CASSQEVRQGREKLFF.

The CDR3 loop reads CASSEALIRGGEKLFF. DNA for the CDR3: TGTGCCAGCAGTGAAGCGCTTATAAGGGGTGGTGAAAAACTGTTTTTT. V is TRBV2 and J is TRBJ1-4; D perhaps matches TRBD1 (5 bases). Germline values: CDR1 SNHLY, CDR2 FYNNEI. The CDR3 covers 16 residues. V was shortened by 0 bases and J by 7 bases, with 15 bases between the two germline ends.

The CDR3 loop is CASSLYTNTEAFF. CDR3 DNA sequence: TGTGCCAGCAGTTTATACACGAACACTGAAGCTTTCTTT. The rearrangement links TRBV6-2 or TRBV6-3 to TRBJ1-1; D is unresolved. Trimming pared 4 bases from V and 1 base from J, leaving 7 bases between. CDR1 and CDR2 (germline): MNHEY, SVGEGT. The length of the CDR3 is 13 residues.

This rearrangement joins TRBV6-2 or TRBV6-3 to TRBJ2-3; maybe TRBD2 (5 bases). Deletions cut 0 bases from V and 2 bases from J, with 18 bases between. CDR3 length: 18 residues. In germline, CDR1 is MNHEY, CDR2 SVGEGT. The CDR3 loop reads CASSYSGAVRGYTDTQYF. The CDR3 coding sequence is TGTGCCAGCAGTTACTCGGGAGCGGTGAGAGGTTACACAGATACGCAGTATTTT.

The chain combines TRBV30 with TRBJ2-7; possibly TRBD2 for D (5 bases). Germline lookup yields CDR1 GTSNPN and CDR2 SVGIG (reference sequence). Trimming cost V 3 bases and J 7 bases, with 10 bases left between them. This CDR3 contains 11 residues. The CDR3 reads CAWRSGKEQYF. In DNA, the CDR3 is TGTGCCTGGAGATCGGGGAAAGAGCAGTACTTC.

This clone came up a few times. The chain is built from TRBV11-2 and TRBJ2-4, with 10 bases identical to TRBD2. This CDR3 is 15 amino acids long. Germline assignment: CDR1 SGHAT and CDR2 FQNNGV. V dropped 4 bases and J dropped 4; count of bases not matched to a gene: 4. CDR3 sequence: CASSSAGLAKNIQYF. CDR3 nucleotide sequence: TGTGCCAGCAGCTCGGCGGGACTAGCGAAAAACATTCAGTACTTC.

The chain is built from TRBV6-2 or TRBV6-3 and TRBJ1-5, with D maybe TRBD1 (6 bases). The CDR3 totals 14 residues. V lost 0 bases, J lost 5 bases, and 8 bases lay in between. CDR1 is MNHEY and CDR2 is SVGEGT in the germline V gene. The CDR3 loop reads CASSYSGGHQPQHF. In DNA form, the CDR3 reads TGTGCCAGCAGTTACTCGGGGGGGCATCAGCCCCAGCATTTT.

This chain connects TRBV6-4 to TRBJ1-2; D remains unclear. Germline lookup yields CDR1 MRHNA and CDR2 SNTAGT. This CDR3 comprises 15 residues. V gave up 0 bases and J gave up 5 bases, with 13 bases separating them. As DNA, the CDR3 is TGTGCCAGCAGTGACTCGGCCGCGGGCGCGTATGGCTACACCTTC. It encodes CASSDSAAGAYGYTF.

The chain joins TRBV12-3 or TRBV12-4 to TRBJ1-1; D unclear. This CDR3 comprises 11 residues. V lost 7 bases to trimming and J lost 2 bases, with 5 bases between them. The CDR3 spells CASTRNTEAFF. DNA for the CDR3: TGTGCCAGCACCCGTAACACTGAAGCTTTCTTT.

This chain joins TRBV19 and TRBJ1-2; perhaps TRBD1 as D (6 bases). Per germline, CDR1 LNHDA and CDR2 SQIVND (reference sequence). The V end was cut by 2 bases, the J end by 4 bases, with 14 bases between. CDR3 length equals 15 residues. The CDR3 region has the DNA TGTGCCAGTAGTATATCCCTCGGACAGCTCTATGGCTACACCTTC. Translation: CASSISLGQLYGYTF.

V gene TRBV6-5 combines with J gene TRBJ2-5; 8 nucleotides match TRBD2. The V gene's germline CDR1 is MNHEY and CDR2 SVGAGI. The J segment lost 10 bases and the V segment lost 0 bases, leaving 10 bases of the junction unmatched. The CDR3 is 15 residues long. CDR3 bases: TGTGCCAGCAGTTACTCGAAAGCGGGGGCCCTCGGCCAGTACTTC. This gives the protein CASSYSKAGALGQYF.

The chain uses TRBV2 and TRBJ1-4, with 9 bases identical to TRBD1. With 6 bases clipped from V and 7 bases from J, the junction kept 6 bases outside the gene matches. CDR1 is SNHLY and CDR2 is FYNNEI in the germline V gene. The CDR3 has 14 residues. The CDR3 bases are TGTGCCAGCAGGCTACAGGGGGCAGGTGAAAAACTGTTTTTT. This gives the protein CASRLQGAGEKLFF.

The chain carries TRBV5-1 and TRBJ2-1; 8 bases fit TRBD1. The CDR3 is 19 residues long. J was trimmed by 1 base and V by 0 bases; bases with no gene match: 12. CDR1 and CDR2 (germline): SGHRS, YFSETQ. The CDR3 coding sequence is TGCGCCAGCAGCTTGGGCCAGGGGGACAGGCGGTGGTCCTACAATGAGCAGTTCTTC. Protein: CASSLGQGDRRWSYNEQFF.